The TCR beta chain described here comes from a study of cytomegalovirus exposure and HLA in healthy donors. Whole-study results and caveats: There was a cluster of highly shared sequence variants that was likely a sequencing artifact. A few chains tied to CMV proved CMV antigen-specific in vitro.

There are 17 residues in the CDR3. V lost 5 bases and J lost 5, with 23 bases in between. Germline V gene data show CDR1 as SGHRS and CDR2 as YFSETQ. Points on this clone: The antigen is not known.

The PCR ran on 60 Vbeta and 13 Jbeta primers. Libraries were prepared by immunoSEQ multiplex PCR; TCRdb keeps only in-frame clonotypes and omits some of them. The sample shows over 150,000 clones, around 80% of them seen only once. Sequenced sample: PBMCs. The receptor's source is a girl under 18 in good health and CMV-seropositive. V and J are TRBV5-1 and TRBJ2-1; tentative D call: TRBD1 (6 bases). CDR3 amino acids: CASSLNWKGGFHNEQFF. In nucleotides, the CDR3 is TGCGCCAGCAGTCTCAATTGGAAAGGGGGTTTCCACAATGAGCAGTTCTTC.